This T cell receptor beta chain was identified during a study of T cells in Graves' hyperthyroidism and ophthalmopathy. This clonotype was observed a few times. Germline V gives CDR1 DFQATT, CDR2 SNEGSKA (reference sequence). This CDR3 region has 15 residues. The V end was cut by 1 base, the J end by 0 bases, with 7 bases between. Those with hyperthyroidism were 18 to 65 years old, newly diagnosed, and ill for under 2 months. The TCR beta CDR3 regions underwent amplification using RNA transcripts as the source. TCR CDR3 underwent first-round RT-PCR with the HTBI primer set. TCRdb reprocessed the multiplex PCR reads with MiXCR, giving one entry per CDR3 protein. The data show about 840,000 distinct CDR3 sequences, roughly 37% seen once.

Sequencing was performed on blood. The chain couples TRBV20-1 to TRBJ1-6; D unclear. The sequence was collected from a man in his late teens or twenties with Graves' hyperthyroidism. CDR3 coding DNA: TGCAGTGCTAGAGGACATAGCTCCTATAATTCACCCCTCCACTTT. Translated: CSARGHSSYNSPLHF.